These T cell receptor beta chains were read from a single sample in a study of cytomegalovirus exposure and HLA in healthy donors. The method was immunoSEQ multiplex PCR; TCRdb's version includes in-frame clones alone and lacks a portion of them. The sample holds 90,000 to 120,000 clones, 65% to 80% seen once. Sample: PBMCs. Source of these receptors: a male donor in good health and CMV-seronegative. The CDR3 runs from the conserved cysteine through the conserved F or W. The D gene is left open where the match is weak. Clone size appears in some rows only: once, few, many, or a class for an expanded clone.

CDR3 length: 15; clone size: .; D gene: TRBD2; J gene: TRBJ2-7; V gene: TRBV10-2; CDR3 DNA: TGCGCCAGCAGCCCCATTGCGGGACTAGCCTACGAGCAGTACTTC; CDR3 protein: CASSPIAGLAYEQYF
CDR3 length: 14; clone size: .; D gene: TRBD2; J gene: TRBJ2-7; V gene: TRBV7-2; CDR3 DNA: TGTGCCAGCAGCGCGAGCGGGAGTCGATACGAGCAGTACTTC; CDR3 protein: CASSASGSRYEQYF
CDR3 length: 18; clone size: .; D gene: .; J gene: TRBJ1-5; V gene: TRBV27; CDR3 DNA: TGTGCCAGCAGTTTGCTTCCCCCTATCCAGGGTGACGGTCAGCCCCAGCATTTT; CDR3 protein: CASSLLPPIQGDGQPQHF
CDR3 length: 14; clone size: .; D gene: TRBD2; J gene: TRBJ2-3; V gene: TRBV19; CDR3 DNA: TGTGCCAGTAGAAGGCTAGCGGGAACAGATACGCAGTATTTT; CDR3 protein: CASRRLAGTDTQYF
CDR3 length: 15; clone size: few; D gene: .; J gene: TRBJ2-2; V gene: TRBV10-1; CDR3 DNA: TGCGCCAGCAGTGAAGGCAGGGGGAACACCGGGGAGCTGTTTTTT; CDR3 protein: CASSEGRGNTGELFF
CDR3 length: 14; clone size: .; D gene: .; J gene: TRBJ2-1; V gene: TRBV6-4; CDR3 DNA: TGTGCCAGCAGTGACCTACACGGGTCTCGGGAGCAGTTCTTC; CDR3 protein: CASSDLHGSREQFF
CDR3 length: 15; clone size: few; D gene: .; J gene: TRBJ2-7; V gene: TRBV2; CDR3 DNA: TGTGCCACTAAGGGGGGGAGGCTAGAGTCCTACGAGCAGTACTTC; CDR3 protein: CATKGGRLESYEQYF
CDR3 length: 13; clone size: few; D gene: .; J gene: TRBJ2-1; V gene: TRBV7-2; CDR3 DNA: TGTGCCAGCAGCTTAAGACAGGTAAATGAGCAGTTCTTC; CDR3 protein: CASSLRQVNEQFF
CDR3 length: 15; clone size: .; D gene: TRBD2; J gene: TRBJ2-7; V gene: TRBV7-9; CDR3 DNA: TGTGCCAGCAGATCCGGACTAGCGGGGATTTACGAGCAGTACTTC; CDR3 protein: CASRSGLAGIYEQYF
CDR3 length: 19; clone size: .; D gene: TRBD2; J gene: TRBJ2-2; V gene: TRBV7-2; CDR3 DNA: TGTGCCAGCAGCTGGCCGGGGGGGCGGGAAGGGGTGAGCACCGGGGAGCTGTTTTTT; CDR3 protein: CASSWPGGREGVSTGELFF
CDR3 length: 14; clone size: .; D gene: .; J gene: TRBJ1-5; V gene: TRBV19; CDR3 DNA: TGTGCCAGTGACGACAGATATAGCAATCAGCCCCAGCATTTT; CDR3 protein: CASDDRYSNQPQHF
CDR3 length: 11; clone size: .; D gene: .; J gene: TRBJ2-7; V gene: TRBV7-9; CDR3 DNA: TGTGCCAGCAGCCCGCGTTACGAGCAGTACTTC; CDR3 protein: CASSPRYEQYF
CDR3 length: 14; clone size: .; D gene: .; J gene: TRBJ1-1; V gene: TRBV7-9; CDR3 DNA: TGTGCCAGCAGACGGGACATAATGAACACTGAAGCTTTCTTT; CDR3 protein: CASRRDIMNTEAFF
CDR3 length: 15; clone size: .; D gene: .; J gene: TRBJ2-3; V gene: TRBV28; CDR3 DNA: TGTGCCAGCAGTTTAATAGAACAGGGTACAGATACGCAGTATTTT; CDR3 protein: CASSLIEQGTDTQYF
CDR3 length: 13; clone size: .; D gene: .; J gene: TRBJ2-1; V gene: TRBV5-1; CDR3 DNA: TGCGCCAGCAGCTATCCACTAGCCGGTGAGCAGTTCTTC; CDR3 protein: CASSYPLAGEQFF
CDR3 length: 17; clone size: few; D gene: .; J gene: TRBJ2-7; V gene: TRBV21-1; CDR3 DNA: TGTGCCAGCAGCAAAATTAGGGGCCTAGCGGGAGTCTACGAGCAGTACTTC; CDR3 protein: CASSKIRGLAGVYEQYF
CDR3 length: 16; clone size: .; D gene: .; J gene: TRBJ2-2; V gene: TRBV6-6; CDR3 DNA: TGTGCCAGCAGTTTTTCCCGGTCGGCGCAGCGCGGGGAGCTGTTTTTT; CDR3 protein: CASSFSRSAQRGELFF
CDR3 length: 12; clone size: .; D gene: .; J gene: TRBJ2-7; V gene: TRBV11-3; CDR3 DNA: TGTGCCAGCAGAACGACTGGATACGAGCAGTACTTC; CDR3 protein: CASRTTGYEQYF
CDR3 length: 12; clone size: .; D gene: TRBD2; J gene: TRBJ2-3; V gene: TRBV29-1; CDR3 DNA: TGCAGCGCCGTAGCGGGATCAGATACGCAGTATTTT; CDR3 protein: CSAVAGSDTQYF
CDR3 length: 15; clone size: .; D gene: .; J gene: TRBJ2-2; V gene: TRBV4-2; CDR3 DNA: TGTGCCAGCAGCCAAGGACTACGGAACACCGGGGAGCTGTTTTTT; CDR3 protein: CASSQGLRNTGELFF
CDR3 length: 19; clone size: .; D gene: TRBD1; J gene: TRBJ1-2; V gene: TRBV15; CDR3 DNA: TGTGCCACCAGCAGAAATATCGGGGATTCGGGACAGAAGAACTATGGCTACACCTTC; CDR3 protein: CATSRNIGDSGQKNYGYTF
CDR3 length: 14; clone size: .; D gene: .; J gene: TRBJ1-3; V gene: TRBV5-6; CDR3 DNA: TGTGCCAGCAGCTTGGGAGGTTCTGGAAACACCATATATTTT; CDR3 protein: CASSLGGSGNTIYF
CDR3 length: 14; clone size: .; D gene: TRBD2; J gene: TRBJ2-1; V gene: TRBV29-1; CDR3 DNA: TGCAGCGTTCTCGTGGGAGGGCCCTACAATGAGCAGTTCTTC; CDR3 protein: CSVLVGGPYNEQFF
CDR3 length: 15; clone size: .; D gene: .; J gene: TRBJ2-7; V gene: TRBV27; CDR3 DNA: TGTGCCAGCAATCCCCGGGGATTGAGCTCCTACGAGCAGTACTTC; CDR3 protein: CASNPRGLSSYEQYF
CDR3 length: 16; clone size: .; D gene: .; J gene: TRBJ2-1; V gene: TRBV28; CDR3 DNA: TGTGCCAGCAGTTCTGGGACAAGCAGCTCCTACAATGAGCAGTTCTTC; CDR3 protein: CASSSGTSSSYNEQFF
CDR3 length: 13; clone size: .; D gene: .; J gene: TRBJ2-3; V gene: TRBV6-4; CDR3 DNA: TGTGCCAGCAGCGGGAGCAGCACAGATACGCAGTATTTT; CDR3 protein: CASSGSSTDTQYF
CDR3 length: 16; clone size: .; D gene: .; J gene: TRBJ1-2; V gene: TRBV6-5; CDR3 DNA: TGTGCCAGCAGTTACTCAGTGGGCGCCTCAAACTATGGCTACACCTTC; CDR3 protein: CASSYSVGASNYGYTF
CDR3 length: 19; clone size: .; D gene: TRBD2; J gene: TRBJ2-5; V gene: TRBV4-2; CDR3 DNA: TGTGCCAGCAGCCAAACCCCAAGAGCGGGAGGAAGGTTCCAAGAGACCCAGTACTTC; CDR3 protein: CASSQTPRAGGRFQETQYF
CDR3 length: 15; clone size: .; D gene: .; J gene: TRBJ1-2; V gene: TRBV4-1; CDR3 DNA: TGCGCCAGCAGCCAGGGGCGCGCGAACCTCTATGGCTACACCTTC; CDR3 protein: CASSQGRANLYGYTF
CDR3 length: 17; clone size: .; D gene: TRBD1; J gene: TRBJ1-1; V gene: TRBV7-9; CDR3 DNA: TGTGCCAGCAGCTTCAGGCGGGACAGAAAAATGAACACTGAAGCTTTCTTT; CDR3 protein: CASSFRRDRKMNTEAFF
CDR3 length: 15; clone size: .; D gene: .; J gene: TRBJ2-7; V gene: TRBV5-1; CDR3 DNA: TGCGCCAGCAGCTTGGCCCTAGTTGTTGCCTACGAGCAGTACTTC; CDR3 protein: CASSLALVVAYEQYF
CDR3 length: 15; clone size: once; D gene: TRBD2; J gene: TRBJ2-7; V gene: TRBV18; CDR3 DNA: TGTGCCAGCTCATCCACTAGCGGGGGTAGCTACGAGCAGTACTTC; CDR3 protein: CASSSTSGGSYEQYF
CDR3 length: 17; clone size: .; D gene: .; J gene: TRBJ1-2; V gene: TRBV18; CDR3 DNA: TGTGCCAGCTCACCAAAGACGCGTGGGGCGGTTCGGGATGGCTACACCTTC; CDR3 protein: CASSPKTRGAVRDGYTF
CDR3 length: 14; clone size: .; D gene: TRBD1; J gene: TRBJ1-4; V gene: TRBV15; CDR3 DNA: TGTGCCACCAGGACAGGGGGAGGTAGTGAAAAACTGTTTTTT; CDR3 protein: CATRTGGGSEKLFF